The present entry profiles one T cell receptor beta chain with its context. This sample was included in a study of brain T cells in children with intractable seizures. The CDR3 contains 14 residues. V was clipped by 4 bases and J by 5 bases, with 13 bases between them. CDR1 is SGHNT, CDR2 YENEEA, per germline. The method was immunoSEQ multiplex PCR; TCRdb's version includes in-frame clones alone and lacks a portion of them. Here the sample spans about 64,000 clones, approximately 94% being singletons. Source: peripheral blood, taken at surgery. The chain links TRBV11-3 to TRBJ2-3; D is unclear. This TCR was sampled from a boy in the first two years of life with focal cortical dysplasia and intractable seizures. The CDR3 region is CASSSSFDVDTQYF. The DNA for the CDR3 is TGTGCCAGCAGCTCCTCTTTCGACGTAGATACGCAGTATTTT. Complete variable domain (other parts from reference TRBV11-3 and TRBJ2-3): EAGVVQSPRYKIIEKKQPVAFWCNPISGHNTLYWYLQNLGQGPELLIRYENEEAVDDSQLPKDRFSAERLKGVDSTLKIQPAELGDSAVYLCASSSSFDVDTQYFGPGTRLTVL.